This TCR beta chain was retrieved from a study of Ad26.COV2.S vaccination and SARS-CoV-2 variants. About the research overall: Of the COV1001 trial arms, the Ad26.COV2.S arm included the donor. Recipients of Ad26.COV2.S got it intramuscularly, once or twice 56 days apart.

V dropped 7 bases and J dropped 3; count of bases not matched to a gene: 3. CDR1 and CDR2 from the germline V gene are MGHDK and SYGVNS. The CDR3 covers 13 residues. Stated treatment: 15 to 20 received Ad26.COV2.S at low or high dose, single or two shots; about 5 received placebo; per-sample allocation not given. Sampling took place 63 days after the first vaccine or placebo injection. Study findings and constraints: Placebo recipients and vaccine recipients were similar in non-spike TCR breadth.

Profiling relied on immunoSEQ multiplex PCR, and the TCRdb table lists in-frame clones only, not all of them. This sample has 240,000 or so clones; roughly 88% occur once, and the top ten carry over 8.5%. On this clone: The target antigen is unknown.

This specimen was peripheral blood, taken in a trial of Ad26.COV2.S vaccine versus placebo. This clonotype originated in a person aged 18-65 years who received the Ad26.COV2.S COVID-19 vaccine or a placebo. The chain couples TRBV25-1 to TRBJ2-7; 10 bases match TRBD2. The CDR3 loop is CASTRLAGYEQYF. The CDR3 region has the DNA TGTGCCAGCACAAGACTAGCGGGCTACGAGCAGTACTTC.